The T cell receptor beta chain described here comes from a study of tumor-infiltrating lymphocytes in oesophageal squamous cell carcinoma. Germline loops: CDR1 SGHVS, CDR2 FNYEAQ. V lost 5 bases to trimming and J lost 4 bases; unmatched junction nucleotides: 5. This CDR3 comprises 14 residues. In TCRdb, the PCR reads were re-called with MiXCR into one record per CDR3 protein. The table has approximately 9,700 distinct CDR3 sequences, over 50% seen once. V is TRBV7-6 and J is TRBJ1-2; 9 bases map to TRBD1. The TCR was taken from a male donor with esophageal squamous cell carcinoma. The material sequenced was esophageal tumor tissue. The CDR3 bases are TGTGCCAGCAGCCCTACAGGGGGCGTCTATGGCTACACCTTC. It codes for CASSPTGGVYGYTF. Using reference TRBV7-6 and TRBJ1-2 for the parts outside the CDR3, the full variable domain is GAGVSQSPRYKVTKRGQDVALRCDPISGHVSLYWYRQALGQGPEFLTYFNYEAQQDKSGLPNDRFSAERPEGSISTLTIQRTEQRDSAMYRCASSPTGGVYGYTFGSGTRLTVV.